This T cell receptor (beta chain) stems from a study of blood T cell repertoires in COVID-19. Overall study context: T cells, B-cell-depleted T cells, or PBMCs supplied cDNA or gDNA.

Source study methods: From reference gene primer amplification, estimates of nucleated cell counts were derived. Sequenced by immunoSEQ multiplex PCR; TCRdb stores in-frame clones only, minus some. Clonal size and the V and J genes are those of that table, whereas D and trimming came from the DNA. The sample contains under 80,000 clones, 75% to 85% of which appear only once. This CDR3 is built from 15 residues. Germline V gene lookup returns CDR1 MNHEY and CDR2 SVGAGI. The V gene lost 6 bases and the J gene lost 0 bases, with 12 bases spanning the gap. Sequences were obtained from peripheral blood. The chain carries TRBV6-5 and TRBJ1-3; no clear D gene. The clonotype originates from a woman aged 60 to 75 with acute or convalescent COVID-19. The CDR3 loop is CASRREANSGNTIYF. DNA of the CDR3: TGTGCCAGCAGGAGGGAGGCTAACTCTGGAAACACCATATATTTT.